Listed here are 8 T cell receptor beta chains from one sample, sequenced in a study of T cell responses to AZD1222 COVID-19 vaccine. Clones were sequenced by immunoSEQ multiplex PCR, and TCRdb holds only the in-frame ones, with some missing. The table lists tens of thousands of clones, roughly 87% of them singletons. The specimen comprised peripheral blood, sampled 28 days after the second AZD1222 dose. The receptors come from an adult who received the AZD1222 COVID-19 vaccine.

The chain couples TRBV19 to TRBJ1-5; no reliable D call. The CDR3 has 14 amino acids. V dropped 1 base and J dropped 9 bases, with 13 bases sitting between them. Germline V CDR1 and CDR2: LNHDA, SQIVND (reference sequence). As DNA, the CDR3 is TGTGCCAGTAGTATAGGGGCCCGGGGAGGGCCCCAGCATTTT. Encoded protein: CASSIGARGGPQHF.

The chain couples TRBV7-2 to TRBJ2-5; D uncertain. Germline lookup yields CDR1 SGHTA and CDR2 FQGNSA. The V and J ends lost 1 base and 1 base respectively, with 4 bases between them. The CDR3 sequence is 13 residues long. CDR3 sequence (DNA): TGTGCCAGCAGCTTAGACGTCCAAGAGACCCAGTACTTC. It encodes CASSLDVQETQYF.

The CDR3 DNA sequence: TGTGCCAGCAGCTTCGGCCAAACCGGGGAGCTGTTTTTT. Protein: CASSFGQTGELFF. The V and J genes are TRBV7-8 and TRBJ2-2, with D uncertain. V lost 3 bases and J lost 5, with 7 bases in between. CDR3 length: 13 residues. Germline V gives CDR1 SGHVS, CDR2 FQNEAQ.

CDR3 DNA: TGTGCCAGCAGTTCTTTAGGAGAAGCTTTCTTT. Translation gives CASSSLGEAFF. The chain combines TRBV6-5 with TRBJ1-1; D unclear. CDR1 MNHEY and CDR2 SVGAGI come from the germline V gene. CDR3 size: 11 residues. Trimming shortened V by 4 bases and J by 8 bases, and 8 bases separated the two germline ends.

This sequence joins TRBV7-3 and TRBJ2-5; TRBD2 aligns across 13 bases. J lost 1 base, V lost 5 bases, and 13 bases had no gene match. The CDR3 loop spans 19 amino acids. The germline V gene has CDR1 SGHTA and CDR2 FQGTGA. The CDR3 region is CASSLPGQLAGGFQETQYF. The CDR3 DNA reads TGTGCCAGCAGCCTCCCCGGGCAACTAGCGGGGGGGTTCCAAGAGACCCAGTACTTC.

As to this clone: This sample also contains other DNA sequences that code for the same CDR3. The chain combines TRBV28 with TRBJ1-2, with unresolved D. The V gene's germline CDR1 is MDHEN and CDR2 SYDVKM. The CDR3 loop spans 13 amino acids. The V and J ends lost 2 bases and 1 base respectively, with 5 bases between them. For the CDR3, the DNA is TGTGCCAGCAGTTTAGGAGTTAACTATGGCTACACCTTC. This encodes CASSLGVNYGYTF.

The CDR3 reads CASSGGNSPLHF. Here the CDR3 DNA reads TGTGCCAGCAGCGGGGGGAATTCACCCCTCCACTTT. The chain is built from TRBV2 and TRBJ1-6; D is perhaps TRBD1 (5 bases). V lost 6 bases to trimming and J lost 7 bases, with 7 bases between them. The CDR3 sequence is 12 residues long. Germline loops: CDR1 SNHLY, CDR2 FYNNEI.

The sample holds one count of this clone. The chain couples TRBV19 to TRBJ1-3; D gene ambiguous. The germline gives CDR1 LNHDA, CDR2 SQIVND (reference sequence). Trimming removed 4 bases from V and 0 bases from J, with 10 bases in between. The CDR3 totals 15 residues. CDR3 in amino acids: CASSKFSASGNTIYF. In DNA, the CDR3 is TGTGCCAGTAGTAAATTTAGTGCCTCTGGAAACACCATATATTTT.